These 21 T cell receptor beta chains originate from one sample sequenced in a study of T cell responses to AZD1222 COVID-19 vaccine. Sequencing used immunoSEQ multiplex PCR; TCRdb keeps in-frame clones, though not all of them. The table records under 140,000 clones, approximately 94% of them present only once. The sequenced sample was peripheral blood, obtained 28 days after the second AZD1222 dose. These receptors came from an adult who received the AZD1222 COVID-19 vaccine.

The V call is TRBV18, the J call TRBJ1-2; 10 bases are shared with TRBD1. The CDR3 totals 14 residues. Germline V gives CDR1 KGHSH, CDR2 LQKENI. The J segment lost 7 bases and the V segment lost 3 bases, leaving 5 bases of the junction unmatched. The CDR3 sequence is CASSPGQGMGGYTF. The CDR3 coding sequence is TGTGCCAGCTCACCGGGACAGGGGATGGGTGGCTACACCTTC. The whole variable domain, filled in from reference TRBV18 and TRBJ1-2, reads NAGVMQNPRHLVRRRGQEARLRCSPMKGHSHVYWYRQLPEEGLKFMVYLQKENIIDESGMPKERFSAEFPKEGPSILRIQQVVRGDSAAYFCASSPGQGMGGYTFGSGTRLTVV.

V usage is TRBV4-2 and J usage is TRBJ1-5, with 7 bases matching TRBD1. The V segment lost 1 base and the J segment 4 bases; nucleotides outside the gene matches: 4. This CDR3 contains 15 residues. Germline V gene sequence: CDR1 LGHNA, CDR2 YNFKEQ. The CDR3 loop is CASSQGTGSNQPQHF. In DNA, the CDR3 is TGTGCCAGCAGCCAAGGGACAGGATCTAATCAGCCCCAGCATTTT.

The J gene is TRBJ1-2, the V gene TRBV6-2 or TRBV6-3; D might be TRBD1 (6 bases). Deletions cut 6 bases from V and 4 bases from J, with 15 bases between. The CDR3 has 14 amino acids. CDR1 and CDR2 (germline): MNHEY, SVGEGT. CDR3 in amino acids: CASSPLDRIYGYTF. CDR3 DNA sequence: TGTGCCAGCAGCCCGCTGGACAGAATCTATGGCTACACCTTC.

V usage is TRBV5-1 and J usage is TRBJ2-2; no firm D call. CDR1 and CDR2 (germline): SGHRS, YFSETQ. The V and J ends lost 6 bases and 0 bases respectively, with 12 bases between them. The CDR3 has 15 amino acids. The CDR3 coding sequence is TGCGCCAGCACCCCTAGGGTGCCGAACACCGGGGAGCTGTTTTTT. This translates into CASTPRVPNTGELFF.

The chain links TRBV5-4 to TRBJ1-5; D is possibly TRBD1 (6 bases). The CDR3 totals 14 residues. Germline-derived CDR1 and CDR2 are SGHNT and YYREEE (reference sequence). The V and J ends lost 7 bases and 2 bases respectively, with 13 bases between them. CDR3 loop: CASSRGLGNQPQHF. In DNA, the CDR3 is TGTGCCAGCTCCCGGGGGCTGGGCAATCAGCCCCAGCATTTT. The whole variable domain, remainder taken from reference TRBV5-4 and TRBJ1-5, is ETGVTQSPTHLIKTRGQQVTLRCSSQSGHNTVSWYQQALGQGPQFIFQYYREEENGRGNFPPRFSGLQFPNYSSELNVNALELDDSALYLCASSRGLGNQPQHFGDGTRLSIL.

This clone was observed a handful of times. This rearrangement joins TRBV2 to TRBJ2-2, with TRBD2 matching 9 bases. Per the germline V gene, CDR1 is SNHLY and CDR2 is FYNNEI. Germline trimming cut 10 bases from V and 1 base from J; bases unmatched to any gene: 16. CDR3 length: 18 amino acids. The CDR3 coding sequence is TGTGCCATCACCCGTACAGCGGGGGGTCAACTGAACACCGGGGAGCTGTTTTTT. Translating gives CAITRTAGGQLNTGELFF.

This clone is categorized as medium-sized. The chain uses TRBV2 and TRBJ1-6, with D perhaps TRBD1 (5 bases). The CDR3 covers 14 residues. Trimming took 5 bases from V and 9 from J, leaving 14 bases between them. The germline V gene has CDR1 SNHLY and CDR2 FYNNEI. CDR3 in amino acids: CASSPRQGGSPLHF. The CDR3 DNA follows: TGTGCCAGCAGTCCGCGCCAGGGCGGTTCACCCCTCCACTTT. The full variable domain, in which reference TRBV2 and TRBJ1-6 provide the parts outside the CDR3, is EPEVTQTPSHQVTQMGQEVILRCVPISNHLYFYWYRQILGQKVEFLVSFYNNEISEKSEIFDDQFSVERPDGSNFTLKIRSTKLEDSAMYFCASSPRQGGSPLHFGNGTRLTVT.

The chain combines TRBV6-5 with TRBJ2-5; D is uncertain. The germline CDR1 and CDR2 sequences are MNHEY and SVGAGI. This CDR3 comprises 13 residues. V was clipped by 6 bases and J by 4 bases, with 12 bases between them. CDR3 in DNA: TGTGCCAGCAGAAAAGAGATCGGAGAGACCCAGTACTTC. Amino acids: CASRKEIGETQYF.

The rearrangement joins TRBV7-2 to TRBJ1-2; TRBD1 matches 10 bases. Germline V gives CDR1 SGHTA, CDR2 FQGNSA. The J segment lost 8 bases and the V segment lost 0 bases, leaving 9 bases of the junction unmatched. The CDR3 is 16 residues long. This CDR3 is CASSLAFRGTGDGYTF. In DNA, the CDR3 is TGTGCCAGCAGCTTAGCTTTTAGAGGGACAGGGGACGGCTACACCTTC.

CDR3 DNA: TGCGCCAGCAGCTTGGGACAGGGGATCTACGAGCAGTACTTC. The encoded protein is CASSLGQGIYEQYF. The gene calls are TRBV5-1 and TRBJ2-7; 8 bases are a match to TRBD1. The CDR3 covers 14 residues. Germline V CDR1 and CDR2: SGHRS, YFSETQ. J was trimmed by 3 bases and V by 0 bases; bases with no gene match: 2.

The rearrangement links TRBV6-5 to TRBJ2-7; 7 bases map to TRBD1. CDR3 size: 14 residues. The trim removed 2 bases at V and 2 bases at J, leaving 3 bases unmatched. Germline V gene sequence: CDR1 MNHEY, CDR2 SVGAGI. CDR3 in amino acids: CASSYGQDTYEQYF. In DNA, the CDR3 is TGTGCCAGCAGTTACGGACAGGACACCTACGAGCAGTACTTC.

The rearrangement joins TRBV25-1 to TRBJ1-2; D gene unclear. CDR3 size: 13 residues. Germline CDR1 is MGHDK and CDR2 is SYGVNS. Deletions cut 2 bases from V and 2 bases from J, with 6 bases between. This chain's CDR3 is CASSEPANYGYTF. CDR3 DNA: TGTGCCAGCAGTGAACCTGCAAACTATGGCTACACCTTC.

The V gene is TRBV18, the J gene TRBJ1-1; weak D call: TRBD1 (6 bases). The CDR3 has 16 residues. Germline V gene lookup returns CDR1 KGHSH and CDR2 LQKENI. The germline V and J ends were trimmed by 3 bases and 2 bases, with 16 bases remaining between them. The CDR3 loop is CASSPKGGRGNTEAFF. Here the CDR3 DNA reads TGTGCCAGCTCACCTAAAGGGGGAAGGGGAAACACTGAAGCTTTCTTT.

The chain couples TRBV5-1 to TRBJ2-1; D call uncertain. CDR1 and CDR2 from the germline V gene are SGHRS and YFSETQ. V was cut by 0 bases and J by 4 bases, with 8 bases left in between. The CDR3 sequence is 14 residues long. CDR3 residues: CASSLGSLYNEQFF. Written as DNA, the CDR3 is TGCGCCAGCAGCTTGGGTTCACTATACAATGAGCAGTTCTTC.

In its sample, this clone was seen once. This chain uses TRBV11-1 with TRBJ1-1; D ambiguous. V shed 7 bases and J shed 3 bases, with 18 bases lying between them. The CDR3 extends over 15 amino acids. CDR1 SGHAT and CDR2 FQDESV come from the germline V gene (reference sequence). CDR3 amino acids: CASTLLNTRDTEAFF. The DNA for the CDR3 is TGTGCCAGCACCCTACTTAACACGCGGGACACTGAAGCTTTCTTT.

This clone was seen more than once but under ten times. The chain combines TRBV5-6 with TRBJ2-1; 7 nucleotides align to TRBD2. Germline CDR1 reads SGHDT; CDR2 reads YYEEEE. Trimming removed 1 base from V and 2 bases from J; junction bases left unmatched: 3. This CDR3 region has 15 residues. As DNA, the CDR3 is TGTGCCAGCAGCTTGTACGCGGGAGCCTACAATGAGCAGTTCTTC. As protein: CASSLYAGAYNEQFF.

The chain joins TRBV7-8 to TRBJ2-7; perhaps TRBD1 as D (6 bases). CDR3 length: 15 residues. The germline V gene encodes CDR1 SGHVS and CDR2 FQNEAQ. V lost 5 bases to trimming and J lost 2 bases, with 16 bases between them. CDR3 in amino acids: CASSPTGIVPYEQYF. DNA of the CDR3: TGTGCCAGCAGCCCGACAGGAATAGTTCCCTACGAGCAGTACTTC.

The CDR3 DNA sequence: TGTGCCAGCAGCTCCTTGGGCAGGGAGGACATTCAGTACTTC. Protein product: CASSSLGREDIQYF. The chain couples TRBV5-6 to TRBJ2-4, with a weak D call TRBD2 (6 bases). V was trimmed by 3 bases and J by 8 bases, leaving 15 bases between them. This CDR3 comprises 14 residues. Germline V lookup: CDR1 SGHDT, CDR2 YYEEEE.

The chain links TRBV24-1 to TRBJ1-4; D remains unclear. Germline V gene data show CDR1 as KGHDR and CDR2 as SFDVKD. V was cut by 9 bases and J by 0 bases, with 16 bases left in between. This CDR3 contains 16 residues. The CDR3 region is CATRPLRVATNEKLFF. The CDR3 DNA is TGTGCCACCCGTCCGCTGAGAGTTGCAACTAATGAAAAACTGTTTTTT.

The chain has TRBV12-5 and TRBJ2-3; TRBD1 aligns across 7 bases. This CDR3 contains 14 residues. V dropped 1 base and J dropped 5; count of bases not matched to a gene: 3. Germline loops: CDR1 LGHNT, CDR2 FRNRAP. The CDR3 protein is CASGLGQGIDTQYF. Here the CDR3 DNA reads TGTGCTAGTGGTTTGGGACAGGGAATAGATACGCAGTATTTT. The full variable domain, its missing parts supplied by reference TRBV12-5 and TRBJ2-3, is DARVTQTPRHKVTEMGQEVTMRCQPILGHNTVFWYRQTMMQGLELLAYFRNRAPLDDSGMPKDRFSAEMPDATLATLKIQPSEPRDSAVYFCASGLGQGIDTQYFGPGTRLTVL.

V usage is TRBV7-9 and J usage is TRBJ1-5; 7 bases are shared with TRBD1. Germline-derived CDR1 and CDR2 are SEHNR and FQNEAQ (reference sequence). The V and J ends lost 5 bases and 6 bases, in that order; junction bases with no gene match: 7. The CDR3 runs 14 residues. CDR3 sequence: CASSRTGTGQPQHF. Written as DNA, the CDR3 is TGTGCCAGCAGCAGGACAGGAACGGGTCAGCCCCAGCATTTT.